Listed below are T cell receptor beta chains from one sample, sequenced in a study of blood T cell repertoires in COVID-19. Using immunoSEQ multiplex PCR, the repertoire was profiled, and TCRdb retains in-frame clones only, with some absent. Of hundreds of thousands of clones detected, over 75% appear once; the ten largest clones hold roughly 15%. Material: peripheral blood. Receptors originate from a human donor in a cohort sampled during active COVID-19. The conserved cysteine and the conserved F or W are not part of the CDR3 here.

v_call,cdr3_aa
TRBV19,ASSHRAYNQPQH
TRBV18,ASSRGGSSSYEQY
TRBV5-4,ASTHRDRNTEAF
TRBV7-9,ASSARQGNAGANVLT
TRBV12-3/TRBV12-4,ASSLAGNQPQH
TRBV11-1,ASSSGTSGRRNEQF
TRBV6-5,ASSGTGNQPQH
TRBV5-4,ASSFTGGNTEAF
TRBV4-1,ASSQSGTRMITGANVLT
TRBV28,ATSGTLHGDTQY
TRBV14,ASSQGANTEAF
TRBV15,ATSREISGSGDTQY
TRBV7-9,ASSLGPQGGYT
TRBV10-3,AIRVGGAGTDTQY
TRBV6-5,ASSTGTGRFEQY
TRBV19,ASSMGGNSYEQY
TRBV30,AWNRGPSKLF
TRBV3-1/TRBV3-2,ASSPAGNEQF
TRBV5-6,ASSFTRGEAF
TRBV3-1/TRBV3-2,ASSQGWASGRIEQF
TRBV7-9,ASSDTSANEQF
TRBV14,ASSQYRGRLDTQY
TRBV19,ASSPTSASSYNEQF
TRBV5-1,ASSLKTSGSYEQY
TRBV6-5,ASSYYSGVYEQY
TRBV12-3/TRBV12-4,ASSSFFGGEQY
TRBV7-2,ASSPWGGGYNEQF
TRBV27,ASSSRDTLYNEQF
TRBV27,ASTRGGRTEAF
TRBV18,ATTTGMNTEAF
TRBV7-3,ASSLTSGTGYNEQF
TRBV11-3,ASSRGWEQETQY
TRBV27,ASTPQGISGQPQH
TRBV9,ASSVGSRARSGNTIY
TRBV11-1,ASSLGGRGETQY
TRBV7-8,ASSTGQLKNIQY
TRBV7-4,ASSLATGQGALKRIAKNIQY
TRBV29-1,SVELGESYEQY
TRBV7-9,ASSLSSSGRAEF
TRBV7-9,ASSLRLGQNEKLF
TRBV7-9,ASSTTGGPHEQY
TRBV5-4,ASSAGTSGSIYEQY
TRBV27,ASSLGSLPSGNTIY
TRBV27,ASSPPKGTQY
TRBV7-2,ASSLASFDEQF
TRBV7-2,ASSLSGLTRLNSPLH
TRBV9,ASSPRTSGDNEQF
TRBV3-1/TRBV3-2,ASSTISGRPYEQY
TRBV7-2,ASSPTRGQGFGYT
TRBV11-3,ASSLGVGTQKDTQY
TRBV7-7,ASSYSSSGREY
TRBV5-1,ASSLFGGGTEAF
TRBV29-1,SAIGQGSEKLF
TRBV10-3,AISDHSPYEQY
TRBV30,AWSFGEGQPQH
TRBV10-1,ANQTPPVGLNYEQY
TRBV9,ASSPRTVGTDTQY
TRBV11-2,ASSLVGQGTYEQY
TRBV28,ASRNHYLPTEAF
TRBV6-1,ASSEEIRSYEQY